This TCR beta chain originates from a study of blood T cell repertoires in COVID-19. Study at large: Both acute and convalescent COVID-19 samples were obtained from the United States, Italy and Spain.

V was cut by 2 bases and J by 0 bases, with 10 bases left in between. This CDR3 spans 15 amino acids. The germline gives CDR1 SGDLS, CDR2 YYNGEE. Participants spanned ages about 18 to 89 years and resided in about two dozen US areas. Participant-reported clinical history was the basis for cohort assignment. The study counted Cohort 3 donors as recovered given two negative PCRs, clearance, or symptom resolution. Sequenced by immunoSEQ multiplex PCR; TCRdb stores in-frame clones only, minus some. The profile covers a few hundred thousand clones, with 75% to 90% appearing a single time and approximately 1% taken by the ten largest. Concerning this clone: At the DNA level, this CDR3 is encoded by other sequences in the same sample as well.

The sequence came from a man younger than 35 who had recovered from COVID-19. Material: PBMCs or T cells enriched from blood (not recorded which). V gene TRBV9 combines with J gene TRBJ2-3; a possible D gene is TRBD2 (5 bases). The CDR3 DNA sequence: TGTGCCAGCAGCGTGTCGGGATTAAGCACAGATACGCAGTATTTT. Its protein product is CASSVSGLSTDTQYF.